Following are 10 T cell receptor beta chains from one sample sequenced in a study of early T cells in non-severe SARS-CoV-2 infection. TCRdb independently ran MiXCR on the 5' RACE reads; one entry per CDR3 protein. The table includes roughly 38,000 distinct CDR3 sequences, less than 7% detected once. The material was whole blood, obtained at baseline. The source is an adult who was a healthcare worker with PCR-confirmed SARS-CoV-2 infection or an uninfected control (not recorded which).

This clonotype appeared many times. J is TRBJ1-4 and V is TRBV7-9; D is uncertain. V was clipped by 5 bases and J by 6 bases, with 10 bases between them. This CDR3 comprises 13 residues. Germline values: CDR1 SEHNR, CDR2 FQNEAQ (reference sequence). This chain's CDR3 is CASSLYSDEKLFF. DNA for the CDR3: TGTGCCAGCAGCCTCTACTCGGATGAAAAACTGTTTTTT.

This clonotype was detected ten times or more. The rearrangement joins TRBV20-1 to TRBJ1-5; maybe TRBD1 (5 bases). The germline V and J ends were trimmed by 5 bases and 7 bases, with 21 bases remaining between them. The germline V gene encodes CDR1 DFQATT and CDR2 SNEGSKA (reference sequence). This CDR3 is built from 15 residues. CDR3 sequence (DNA): TGCAGTGCTCAAAAGGAGGGGTTAGTCGGCCAGCCCCAGCATTTT. This gives the protein CSAQKEGLVGQPQHF.

The gene calls are TRBV20-1 and TRBJ2-1; 8 bases fit TRBD2. V was pared by 3 bases and J by 0 bases, with 4 bases of the junction left unmatched. The CDR3 contains 15 residues. The germline gives CDR1 DFQATT, CDR2 SNEGSKA (reference sequence). CDR3 in DNA: TGCAGTGCTAGGGGAAGCGGGAGCTCCTACAATGAGCAGTTCTTC. Its translation is CSARGSGSSYNEQFF.

Many counts were recorded for this clonotype. This chain links TRBV5-5 with TRBJ1-6; D remains ambiguous. V shed 0 bases and J shed 1 base, with 11 bases lying between them. This CDR3 region has 17 residues. The germline V gene encodes CDR1 SGHKS and CDR2 YYEKEE (reference sequence). The CDR3 DNA sequence: TGTGCCAGCAGCTTGGATTCGCGTGGTTCCTATAATTCACCCCTCCACTTT. Its translation: CASSLDSRGSYNSPLHF.

This clonotype was picked up many times. The gene calls are TRBV7-9 and TRBJ1-6; D might be TRBD1 (5 bases). Trimming stripped 2 bases from V and 5 bases from J, with 7 bases between. The CDR3 loop spans 14 amino acids. Germline V gene data show CDR1 as SEHNR and CDR2 as FQNEAQ (reference sequence). In nucleotides, the CDR3 is TGTGCCAGCAGCTTAACAGGCAATAATTCACCCCTCCACTTT. This encodes CASSLTGNNSPLHF. Full variable domain (rest looked up from reference TRBV7-9 and TRBJ1-6): DTGVSQNPRHKITKRGQNVTFRCDPISEHNRLYWYRQTLGQGPEFLTYFQNEAQLEKSRLLSDRFSAERPKGSFSTLEIQRTEQGDSAMYLCASSLTGNNSPLHFGNGTRLTVT.

This clonotype was observed many times. The chain couples TRBV19 to TRBJ2-2; a possible D gene is TRBD2 (7 bases). Germline assignment: CDR1 LNHDA and CDR2 SQIVND (reference sequence). V lost 4 bases, J lost 6 bases, and 15 bases lay in between. The CDR3 is 15 residues long. The CDR3 DNA is TGTGCCAGTAGTAGGGGGGCGGGAGACGCCGGGGAGCTGTTTTTT. Translated, it gives CASSRGAGDAGELFF.

There are many counts of this clonotype. J is TRBJ2-1 and V is TRBV10-2; 8 bases fit TRBD2. Germline CDR1 is WSHSY and CDR2 is SAAADI. There are 11 residues in the CDR3. Unmatched junction bases numbered 3, after V lost 11 bases and J lost 6 bases. The CDR3 DNA reads TGCGCCGCGGGGGGCTCCAATGAGCAGTTCTTC. Its translation: CAAGGSNEQFF.

This clonotype was recorded at least ten times. The chain recombines TRBV29-1 with TRBJ2-7, with D possibly being TRBD1 (5 bases). CDR1 and CDR2 from the germline V gene are SQVTM and ANQGSEA. Trimming removed 6 bases at V and 0 bases at J, with 12 bases between. The CDR3 extends over 13 amino acids. Written as DNA, the CDR3 is TGCAGCGTGACGCAGGACACCTCCTACGAGCAGTACTTC. Amino acid sequence: CSVTQDTSYEQYF.

This clonotype was recorded at least ten times. This rearrangement joins TRBV24-1 to TRBJ1-2; D ambiguous. The CDR3 extends over 11 amino acids. The germline CDR1 and CDR2 sequences are KGHDR and SFDVKD. V lost 8 bases and J 5 bases, leaving 8 bases between the germline ends. The CDR3 nucleotides read TGTGCCACCATTCGGGGTTATGGCTACACCTTC. Amino acids: CATIRGYGYTF.

This clonotype has ten or more counts. This sequence joins TRBV12-3 or TRBV12-4 and TRBJ2-7, with 10 bases aligning to TRBD2. Unmatched junction bases numbered 4, after V lost 3 bases and J lost 2 bases. CDR3 length: 15 amino acids. The CDR3 DNA sequence: TGTGCCAGCAGTTTGGGTAGCGGGGGGCCCTACGAGCAGTACTTC. It specifies CASSLGSGGPYEQYF.